The T cell receptor beta chain under discussion was sequenced for a study of cytotoxic CD8 clonotypes in ibrutinib-treated CLL (dated by TCRdb to the early 2020s). Notes on the research overall: In this cohort, around 15 patients were treatment-naive and roughly 10 were relapsed/refractory, while some 18 had unmutated IGHV. Responses were partial in 25 or so patients and complete in 2; after median 68 months follow-up, about 15 stayed in remission and about twelve progressed. The response samples were drawn at a median of approximately twelve months into treatment, with a range of roughly 6 to 40 months. On average, each sample had roughly 230,000 productive templates and more than 75,000 productive rearrangements. Of the 80 to 95 participants in the trial, approximately 25 had longitudinal samples available. Cryopreserved peripheral blood mononuclear cells were collected before treatment, at response, and at either disease progression or sustained remission.

Trimming takes 4 bases from V and 0 bases from J, and the germline ends sit 17 bases apart. From the cysteine through the phenylalanine, the CDR3 covers 17 amino acids. Of all the DNA, just the CDR3 is kept, 51 bases in frame from base 1. As encoded in the germline V gene, CDR1 is SGDLS while CDR2 is YYNGEE. Each clonotype received, on average, roughly 9.6x coverage in deep resolution sequencing performed on a MiSeq, where the target depth lay between 1 in 1 million and 1 in 200,000 T cells. The immunoSEQ hsTCRB Kit was used to generate TCR beta libraries. On the study's bioinformatics: ImmunoSEQ Data Assistant and ImmunoSEQ Analyzer were used for data analysis, and V, D and J genes were assigned according to IMGT definitions. Clonality, which ranges from 0 to 1, was calculated as one minus the normalized Shannon entropy of productive rearrangement frequencies. Only overrepresented clonotypes making up at least 0.05% of each patient's repertoire were included in the public clonotype analysis. Approximately 12 repertoires from age-matched healthy donors, obtained from immuneACCESS, served as clonality controls. The table was pulled from immuneACCESS by TCRdb, which kept in-frame rearrangements only. Such tables lose some clones; where checked, under half of the loss comes from unresolved V genes, and the rest has no known cause. V and J calls plus clone size are reproduced from that table; the DNA served to infer D and trimming. Recorded for this sample are more than 300,000 clones; around four fifths of them occurred a single time. The leading ten clones occupy 6.7% of the sample.

Results the study describes overall, beyond this receptor: Baseline clonality was found to be higher than that of age-matched healthy donors and was strongly correlated with circulating CD8+ T-cell counts. Public clonotypes were rare and either shrank or stayed stable during treatment, and the rise in clonality at ibrutinib response reflected expansion of private clonotypes. Clonality increased at ibrutinib response, stayed stable in sustained remission, and fell back toward baseline at progression. Sampling times were not matched between patients in sustained remission and patients whose disease was progressing, and lymph node repertoires were not examined.

For TCR beta library preparation, approximately 2 micrograms of genomic DNA were isolated from cryopreserved PBMCs. Longitudinal blood samples from CLL patients on ibrutinib monotherapy were analyzed using high-throughput TCR beta sequencing. Patients were enrolled in a phase 2 open-label single-center ibrutinib monotherapy trial. Comment on this clone: Its antigen remains undetermined. No base quality values were provided; no much bigger clone lies one nucleotide off.

The rearranged segments are TRBV9 and TRBJ2-1; the D gene is perhaps TRBD2, on 6 matching bases. The sample was PBMCs, taken before ibrutinib treatment. The clonotype originates from a human donor with chronic lymphocytic leukemia. The nucleotide sequence is given as TGTGCCAGCAGCCTTTCGGACTATCCCAGCTCCTACAATGAGCAGTTCTTC. Its amino acids are CASSLSDYPSSYNEQFF.